This entry describes one T cell receptor beta chain. What it recognizes is unknown. The primer mix had 60 Vbeta and 13 Jbeta primers. Data came from immunoSEQ multiplex PCR; TCRdb stores just in-frame clones and leaves some out. The table lists 50,000 to 75,000 clones, about 83% of them singletons, with under 2% in the top ten. The entry originates in a study of cytomegalovirus exposure and HLA in healthy donors. Study outcomes and limitations: Sequencing artifact likely explains a cluster of highly shared sequence variants. Later work showed greater clonal expansion in HLA-associated TCR beta chains than in equally common others. Rarity marked most TCR sequences, yet some public TCRs occurred in many donors.

The donors gave bone marrow, and they were healthy. The CDR3 runs 16 residues. Trimming stripped 0 bases from V and 3 bases from J, with 13 bases between. The V gene's germline CDR1 is SGHRS and CDR2 YFSETQ. The clonotype comes from a human donor in good health. The V call is TRBV5-1, the J call TRBJ2-1; D may be TRBD2 (5 bases). Sample: PBMCs. The DNA of the CDR3 is TGCGCCAGCAGCTTGGCCTGGAGCGGAAACTACAATGAGCAGTTCTTC. This codes for CASSLAWSGNYNEQFF.